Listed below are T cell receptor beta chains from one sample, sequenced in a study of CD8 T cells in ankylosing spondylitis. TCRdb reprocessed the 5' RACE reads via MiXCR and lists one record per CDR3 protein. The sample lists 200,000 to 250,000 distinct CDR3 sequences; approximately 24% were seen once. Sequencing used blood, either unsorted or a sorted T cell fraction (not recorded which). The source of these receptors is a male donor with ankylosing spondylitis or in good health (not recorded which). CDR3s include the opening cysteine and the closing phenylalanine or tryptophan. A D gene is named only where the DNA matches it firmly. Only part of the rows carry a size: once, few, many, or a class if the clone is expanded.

CASSQISGRVGETQYF,TGTGCCAGCAGCCAAATCAGCGGGAGGGTTGGGGAGACCCAGTACTTC,TRBD2,TRBV14,TRBJ2-5,many
CASSPGTTKETQYF,TGCGCCAGCAGCCCAGGGACTACTAAAGAGACCCAGTACTTC,TRBD2,TRBV4-3,TRBJ2-5,few
CSVGRASADTQYF,TGCAGCGTTGGTCGGGCATCTGCAGATACGCAGTATTTT,.,TRBV29-1,TRBJ2-3,.
CASSLDLGSYEQYF,TGTGCCAGCAGCTTAGACCTAGGGTCCTACGAGCAGTACTTC,.,TRBV7-2,TRBJ2-7,many
CASSRQGWEQFF,TGCGCCAGCAGCCGACAGGGGTGGGAGCAGTTCTTC,TRBD1,TRBV5-1,TRBJ2-1,few
CASSRKPGENTEAFF,TGTGCCAGCTCACGGAAACCGGGAGAGAACACTGAAGCTTTCTTT,.,TRBV18,TRBJ1-1,many
CASRAGAGGYYEQYF,TGTGCCTCGCGGGCGGGGGCGGGAGGCTACTACGAGCAGTACTTC,TRBD2,TRBV10-3,TRBJ2-7,.
CASSYKGEQYF,TGTGCCAGCAGTTACAAGGGCGAGCAGTACTTC,.,TRBV6-5,TRBJ2-7,many
CASSFSGIYEQYF,TGCGCCAGCAGCTTTTCAGGGATCTACGAGCAGTACTTC,.,TRBV5-1,TRBJ2-7,many
CSALTLLTSGSTDTQYF,TGCAGTGCCCTTACCCTCCTGACTAGCGGGAGCACAGATACGCAGTATTTT,TRBD2,TRBV20-1,TRBJ2-3,.
CASSSGYLYNEQFF,TGTGCCAGCAGTTCAGGTTACCTATACAATGAGCAGTTCTTC,.,TRBV28,TRBJ2-1,many
CASRIGQNTGELFF,TGTGCCAGCAGGATTGGACAGAACACCGGGGAGCTGTTTTTT,.,TRBV3-1,TRBJ2-2,many
CASSQRMNTEAFF,TGTGCCAGCAGCCAGCGTATGAACACTGAAGCTTTCTTT,.,TRBV6-1,TRBJ1-1,once
CASTPGTSGTGELFF,TGTGCCAGCACCCCCGGGACTAGCGGGACCGGGGAGCTGTTTTTT,TRBD2,TRBV12-3/TRBV12-4,TRBJ2-2,many
CAISAYLSGSAYNEQFF,TGTGCCATCAGCGCCTACCTTAGCGGGAGCGCCTACAATGAGCAGTTCTTC,TRBD2,TRBV10-3,TRBJ2-1,.
CATYTGANYEQYF,TGTGCCACCTATACAGGGGCGAACTACGAGCAGTACTTC,TRBD1,TRBV10-3,TRBJ2-7,many
CASTQDRSQETQYF,TGTGCCAGCACCCAGGACCGGAGCCAAGAGACCCAGTACTTC,.,TRBV12-3/TRBV12-4,TRBJ2-5,.
CSTTSGSNAKNIQYF,TGCAGTACCACCAGCGGGAGTAATGCCAAAAACATTCAGTACTTC,TRBD2,TRBV29-1,TRBJ2-4,few
CASSYRLAGLETQYF,TGTGCCAGCAGTTACCGACTAGCGGGATTGGAGACCCAGTACTTC,TRBD2,TRBV6-5,TRBJ2-5,many
CSVGMGLAERSSYNEQFF,TGCAGCGTGGGGATGGGACTAGCGGAGAGGAGCTCCTACAATGAGCAGTTCTTC,TRBD2,TRBV29-1,TRBJ2-1,few
CASSTRDLREQYF,TGTGCCAGCAGTACAAGGGACCTAAGGGAGCAGTACTTC,.,TRBV27,TRBJ2-7,many
CASSLGGVRAPLHF,TGCGCCAGCAGCCTGGGGGGTGTGAGAGCGCCCCTCCACTTT,.,TRBV4-1,TRBJ1-6,many
CAISRQSDGSPLHF,TGTGCCATCAGCAGACAGAGTGACGGTTCACCCCTCCACTTT,.,TRBV10-3,TRBJ1-6,.
CASSPLTGLDEQYF,TGTGCCAGCAGTCCCCTCACAGGGCTCGACGAGCAGTACTTC,.,TRBV6-2/TRBV6-3,TRBJ2-7,many
CASSLGGTASYNEQFF,TGTGCCAGCAGCTTGGGAGGGACAGCCTCCTACAATGAGCAGTTCTTC,TRBD1,TRBV5-5,TRBJ2-1,.
CASRGQGIPYGYTF,TGTGCCAGCAGGGGACAGGGGATCCCCTATGGCTACACCTTC,TRBD1,TRBV6-1,TRBJ1-2,.
CASSERPVTYEQYF,TGTGCCAGCAGCGAGAGACCAGTGACCTACGAGCAGTACTTC,.,TRBV9,TRBJ2-7,many
CASSLVFIQGASNEKLFF,TGTGCCAGCAGCTTAGTCTTCATACAGGGGGCGTCTAATGAAAAACTGTTTTTT,TRBD1,TRBV11-2,TRBJ1-4,many
CSARAGAVNTEAFF,TGCAGTGCTAGAGCGGGGGCGGTGAACACTGAAGCTTTCTTT,.,TRBV20-1,TRBJ1-1,.
CSVPKGPSGSDEQFF,TGCAGCGTACCCAAAGGGCCTAGCGGGAGCGATGAGCAGTTCTTC,TRBD2,TRBV29-1,TRBJ2-1,many
CSAGGSTSGRWGDTQYF,TGCAGTGCTGGAGGGTCGACTAGCGGGAGGTGGGGAGATACGCAGTATTTT,TRBD2,TRBV20-1,TRBJ2-3,many
CASSYLGATGELFF,TGTGCCAGCAGTTACCTCGGGGCCACCGGGGAGCTGTTTTTT,.,TRBV6-5,TRBJ2-2,many
CSARDVGFSGLNEKLFF,TGCAGTGCTAGAGATGTCGGTTTTAGTGGGTTGAATGAAAAACTGTTTTTT,.,TRBV20-1,TRBJ1-4,.
CASSVDRVETQYF,TGTGCCAGCAGCGTAGACAGGGTGGAGACCCAGTACTTC,TRBD1,TRBV7-9,TRBJ2-5,few
CASSLAGQGNQPQHF,TGCGCCAGCAGCTTGGCGGGACAGGGGAATCAGCCCCAGCATTTT,TRBD1,TRBV5-1,TRBJ1-5,many
CASSPTVGELFF,TGTGCCAGCAGCCCGACAGTCGGGGAGCTGTTTTTT,.,TRBV7-2,TRBJ2-2,.
CSARQAGVRNEQFF,TGCAGTGCTAGACAAGCGGGAGTAAGGAATGAGCAGTTCTTC,TRBD2,TRBV20-1,TRBJ2-1,.
CASSLMGLGAYNEQFF,TGTGCCAGCAGCTTAATGGGACTAGGTGCCTACAATGAGCAGTTCTTC,TRBD2,TRBV7-9,TRBJ2-1,many
CASSHPGLAYEQFF,TGTGCCAGCAGTCACCCGGGACTAGCCTATGAGCAGTTCTTC,TRBD2,TRBV12-3/TRBV12-4,TRBJ2-1,.
CASSLTITGTKNIQYF,TGTGCCAGCAGCTTAACGATAACGGGGACCAAAAACATTCAGTACTTC,.,TRBV11-1,TRBJ2-4,.
CASSLAASGRVPPYEQYF,TGTGCCAGCAGCTTAGCGGCTAGCGGGAGAGTACCTCCCTACGAGCAGTACTTC,TRBD2,TRBV7-2,TRBJ2-7,many
CASSTIGETQYF,TGTGCCAGCAGCACGATTGGAGAGACCCAGTACTTC,.,TRBV6-5,TRBJ2-5,many
CASSPGQNSYEQYF,TGCGCCAGCAGCCCCGGACAGAACTCCTACGAGCAGTACTTC,.,TRBV5-1,TRBJ2-7,.
CASSLALGGTINEQFF,TGTGCCAGCAGCTTAGCGCTAGGCGGGACAATCAATGAGCAGTTCTTC,.,TRBV7-9,TRBJ2-1,many
CASSGALGTPGYEQYF,TGTGCCAGCAGTGGGGCGTTAGGGACCCCCGGCTACGAGCAGTACTTC,.,TRBV25-1,TRBJ2-7,many
CASSAGTNYDEQYF,TGCGCCAGCAGCGCCGGGACCAACTACGACGAGCAGTACTTC,.,TRBV5-1,TRBJ2-7,many
CATSDRTVHQYF,TGTGCCACCAGTGATAGGACGGTTCACCAGTACTTC,.,TRBV24-1,TRBJ2-7,many
CASSQLTSLDEQFF,TGTGCCAGCAGCCAGCTGACTAGTTTGGATGAGCAGTTCTTC,.,TRBV4-2,TRBJ2-1,many
CASSFLTGGNTGELFF,TGTGCCAGCAGCTTCTTGACGGGAGGGAACACCGGGGAGCTGTTTTTT,TRBD2,TRBV7-2,TRBJ2-2,few
CASSFGPNTGELFF,TGTGCCAGCAGCTTCGGTCCAAACACCGGGGAGCTGTTTTTT,.,TRBV5-6,TRBJ2-2,.
CREVRTSGRIGELFF,TGCAGGGAGGTCAGGACTAGCGGGAGGATCGGGGAGCTGTTTTTT,TRBD2,TRBV20-1,TRBJ2-2,.